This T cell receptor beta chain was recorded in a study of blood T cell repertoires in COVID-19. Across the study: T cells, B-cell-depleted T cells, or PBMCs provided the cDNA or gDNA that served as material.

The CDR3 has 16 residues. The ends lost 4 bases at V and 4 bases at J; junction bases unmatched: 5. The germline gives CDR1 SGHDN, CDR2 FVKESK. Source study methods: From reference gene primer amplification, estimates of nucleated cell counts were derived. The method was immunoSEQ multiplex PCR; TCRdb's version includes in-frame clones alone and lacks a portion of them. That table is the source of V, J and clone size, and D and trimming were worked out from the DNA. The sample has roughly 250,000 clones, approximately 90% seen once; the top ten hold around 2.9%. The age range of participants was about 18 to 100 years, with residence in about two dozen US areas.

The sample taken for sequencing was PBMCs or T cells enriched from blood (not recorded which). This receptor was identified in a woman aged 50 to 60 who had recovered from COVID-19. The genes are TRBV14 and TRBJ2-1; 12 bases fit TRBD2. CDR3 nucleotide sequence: TGTGCCAGCAGCCTACGGACTAGCGGGATGTACAATGAGCAGTTCTTC. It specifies CASSLRTSGMYNEQFF. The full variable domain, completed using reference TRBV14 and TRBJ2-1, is EAGVTQFPSHSVIEKGQTVTLRCDPISGHDNLYWYRRVMGKEIKFLLHFVKESKQDESGMPNNRFLAERTGGTYSTLKVQPAELEDSGVYFCASSLRTSGMYNEQFFGPGTRLTVL.